This entry lists 7 T cell receptor beta chains sequenced from one sample in a study of blood T cells in healthy people across ages. Then a second PCR, running roughly 6 to 11 cycles, was carried out with a sample-barcoded 5' primer and a J-beta primer mix. TCRdb analysed the 5' RACE reads with MiXCR anew, one entry per CDR3 protein. Of 550,000 to 750,000 distinct CDR3 sequences listed, roughly 20% are singletons. Sequencing was performed on blood. Receptors originate from a man in his sixties or seventies in good health.

This clonotype was counted a single time. The chain couples TRBV5-1 to TRBJ2-5; TRBD2 matches 8 bases. J gave up 7 bases and V 0 bases, and 8 bases lay outside the gene matches. The length of the CDR3 is 15 residues. From germline, CDR1 is SGHRS and CDR2 YFSETQ. The CDR3 nucleotides read TGCGCCAGCAGCTTGGCGGGAGGGGTTATAGTGACCCAGTACTTC. Translation: CASSLAGGVIVTQYF.

This clonotype appeared a few times. The genes are TRBV20-1 and TRBJ2-4; D remains ambiguous. Trimming took off 0 bases at V and 8 bases at J, with 8 bases between the two ends. The CDR3 extends over 12 amino acids. From germline, CDR1 is DFQATT and CDR2 SNEGSKA (reference sequence). The CDR3 loop reads CSARDHRDIQYF. The CDR3 DNA reads TGCAGTGCTAGAGATCATAGGGACATTCAGTACTTC.

In this sample, this clonotype turned up a few times. The V and J genes are TRBV29-1 and TRBJ1-1; no clear D gene. Germline CDR1 reads SQVTM; CDR2 reads ANQGSEA. CDR3 length equals 15 residues. Trimming took off 3 bases at V and 4 bases at J, with 18 bases between the two ends. Here the CDR3 reads CSVEWSPSPGTEAFF. DNA of the CDR3: TGCAGCGTTGAGTGGTCCCCGAGCCCGGGCACTGAAGCTTTCTTT. Variable domain in full (rest from reference TRBV29-1 and TRBJ1-1): SAVISQKPSRDICQRGTSLTIQCQVDSQVTMMFWYRQQPGQSLTLIATANQGSEATYESGFVIDKFPISRPNLTFSTLTVSNMSPEDSSIYLCSVEWSPSPGTEAFFGQGTRLTVV.

The chain couples TRBV7-8 to TRBJ2-3; 7 bases align to TRBD2. The V gene end was trimmed by 2 bases and the J gene end by 0 bases; junction bases not matched to a gene: 5. This CDR3 has 16 amino acids. Germline V CDR1 and CDR2: SGHVS, FQNEAQ. This CDR3 reads CASSLRLADSTDTQYF. CDR3 bases: TGTGCCAGCAGCTTACGACTAGCTGATAGCACAGATACGCAGTATTTT.

The chain has TRBV12-3 or TRBV12-4 and TRBJ1-5; D might be TRBD1 (5 bases). Trimming removed 3 bases from V and 6 bases from J, with 18 bases in between. The length of the CDR3 is 16 residues. The CDR3 DNA is TGTGCCAGCAGTTTTAACAGGCCAGGCGGAGGTCAGCCCCAGCATTTT. This codes for CASSFNRPGGGQPQHF.

This clonotype was observed a handful of times. This sequence may be a read error, since a much larger clone differs from it by one base. CDR3 region: CVSTSSAYYGYTF. The CDR3, as DNA: TGTGTCAGCACCTCGTCGGCGTACTATGGCTACACCTTC. This rearrangement joins TRBV12-3 or TRBV12-4 to TRBJ1-2; D not resolved. The CDR3 extends over 13 amino acids.

The V and J genes are TRBV28 and TRBJ2-5; perhaps TRBD1 as D (6 bases). The J call could be wrong; TRBJ2-1 is a better fit for the DNA end. Per the germline V gene, CDR1 is MDHEN and CDR2 is SYDVKM. The CDR3 covers 15 residues. The CDR3 DNA follows: TGTGCCAGCATTCCAGGCCCACTACAGGGCGATGAGCAGTTCTTC. Encoded protein: CASIPGPLQGDEQFF.